Listed below are T cell receptor beta chains from one sample, sequenced in a study of cytomegalovirus exposure and HLA in healthy donors. TCRdb's copy holds only in-frame clones and misses some; the assay was immunoSEQ multiplex PCR. Of around 150,000 clones detected, roughly 96% appear once; the ten largest clones hold approximately 1%. Sequencing used PBMCs. The receptors originated from a woman aged 18-29 years in good health and CMV-seronegative. CDR3s include the opening cysteine and the closing phenylalanine or tryptophan. The D gene is left open where the match is weak. A row's size may be missing; if present it is once, few, many or a size class.

j_gene: TRBJ1-6
abundance: .
d_gene: .
v_gene: TRBV4-3
CDR3aa: CASSQERALGQYNSPLHF
CDR3nt: TGCGCCAGCAGCCAAGAAAGGGCTCTTGGACAATATAATTCACCCCTCCACTTT

j_gene: TRBJ1-4
abundance: .
d_gene: .
v_gene: TRBV15
CDR3aa: CATSRDRGANEKLFF
CDR3nt: TGTGCCACCAGCAGAGATCGGGGGGCTAATGAAAAACTGTTTTTT

j_gene: TRBJ2-1
abundance: .
d_gene: TRBD1
v_gene: TRBV19
CDR3aa: CASADRDEQFF
CDR3nt: TGTGCCAGTGCCGACAGGGATGAGCAGTTCTTC

j_gene: TRBJ1-2
abundance: .
d_gene: .
v_gene: TRBV6-6
CDR3aa: CASSPFNNYRGYTF
CDR3nt: TGTGCCAGCAGCCCGTTCAACAATTATCGTGGCTACACCTTC

j_gene: TRBJ1-2
abundance: .
d_gene: .
v_gene: TRBV29-1
CDR3aa: CSGQGAYGYTF
CDR3nt: TGCAGCGGTCAGGGTGCCTATGGCTACACCTTC

j_gene: TRBJ2-5
abundance: .
d_gene: .
v_gene: TRBV7-2
CDR3aa: CASSPGLGYPTQYF
CDR3nt: TGTGCCAGCAGCCCTGGTCTAGGCTATCCGACCCAGTACTTC

j_gene: TRBJ2-3
abundance: .
d_gene: TRBD2
v_gene: TRBV7-2
CDR3aa: CASRGGLAGYTDTQYF
CDR3nt: TGTGCCAGCAGGGGAGGACTAGCGGGGTACACAGATACGCAGTATTTT

j_gene: TRBJ2-2
abundance: .
d_gene: TRBD1
v_gene: TRBV5-1
CDR3aa: CASSLLRDSRGELFF
CDR3nt: TGCGCCAGCAGCTTGTTAAGGGACAGTAGGGGGGAGCTGTTTTTT

j_gene: TRBJ2-1
abundance: .
d_gene: .
v_gene: TRBV6-1
CDR3aa: CASSEAGNSYNEQFF
CDR3nt: TGTGCCAGCAGTGAAGCGGGCAATTCCTACAATGAGCAGTTCTTC

j_gene: TRBJ1-1
abundance: .
d_gene: .
v_gene: TRBV6-1
CDR3aa: CASNVWGGEAFF
CDR3nt: TGTGCCAGCAACGTATGGGGAGGGGAAGCTTTCTTT

j_gene: TRBJ1-6
abundance: .
d_gene: .
v_gene: TRBV28
CDR3aa: CASSSSVGGDWGNSPLHF
CDR3nt: TGTGCCAGCAGTTCAAGTGTGGGGGGGGATTGGGGGAATTCACCCCTCCACTTT

j_gene: TRBJ1-1
abundance: .
d_gene: .
v_gene: TRBV5-6
CDR3aa: CASSLWGGLGMNTEAFF
CDR3nt: TGTGCCAGCAGCTTATGGGGGGGGCTGGGGATGAACACTGAAGCTTTCTTT

j_gene: TRBJ1-2
abundance: .
d_gene: .
v_gene: TRBV14
CDR3aa: CASSPYTGLSYTF
CDR3nt: TGTGCCAGCAGCCCATATACGGGTCTGAGCTACACCTTC

j_gene: TRBJ2-7
abundance: .
d_gene: TRBD1
v_gene: TRBV7-2
CDR3aa: CASSQTQGDSYEQYF
CDR3nt: TGTGCCAGCAGCCAAACGCAGGGGGACTCCTACGAGCAGTACTTC

j_gene: TRBJ2-1
abundance: .
d_gene: .
v_gene: TRBV7-3
CDR3aa: CASSLSGGDSYNEQFF
CDR3nt: TGTGCCAGCAGCTTAAGTGGGGGCGACTCCTACAATGAGCAGTTCTTC

j_gene: TRBJ1-1
abundance: .
d_gene: .
v_gene: TRBV6-1
CDR3aa: CASSELGPMNTEAFF
CDR3nt: TGTGCCAGCAGTGAGCTGGGGCCCATGAACACTGAAGCTTTCTTT

j_gene: TRBJ1-2
abundance: .
d_gene: .
v_gene: TRBV19
CDR3aa: CASSQGLIYGYTF
CDR3nt: TGTGCCAGTAGTCAGGGACTCATATATGGCTACACCTTC

j_gene: TRBJ1-4
abundance: .
d_gene: TRBD1
v_gene: TRBV5-1
CDR3aa: CASSWGQANEKLFF
CDR3nt: TGCGCCAGCAGCTGGGGACAGGCTAATGAAAAACTGTTTTTT

j_gene: TRBJ1-5
abundance: .
d_gene: .
v_gene: TRBV19
CDR3aa: CASSQSENQPQHF
CDR3nt: TGTGCCAGTAGTCAAAGCGAAAATCAGCCCCAGCATTTT

j_gene: TRBJ2-7
abundance: .
d_gene: .
v_gene: TRBV30
CDR3aa: CAWSVGGSSFEQYF
CDR3nt: TGTGCCTGGAGTGTAGGAGGAAGTAGTTTCGAGCAGTACTTC

j_gene: TRBJ2-7
abundance: .
d_gene: TRBD1
v_gene: TRBV29-1
CDR3aa: CSGTGGASYEQYF
CDR3nt: TGCAGCGGAACAGGGGGCGCCTCCTACGAGCAGTACTTC

j_gene: TRBJ1-2
abundance: .
d_gene: .
v_gene: TRBV27
CDR3aa: CASSRYQTNRETYGYTF
CDR3nt: TGTGCCAGCAGTCGCTACCAAACGAACAGGGAGACCTATGGCTACACCTTC

j_gene: TRBJ2-1
abundance: .
d_gene: .
v_gene: TRBV6-5
CDR3aa: CASGPPGGRNEQFF
CDR3nt: TGTGCCAGCGGACCGCCAGGGGGGCGGAATGAGCAGTTCTTC

j_gene: TRBJ2-7
abundance: .
d_gene: .
v_gene: TRBV6-5
CDR3aa: CASSPQLTESYEQYF
CDR3nt: TGTGCCAGCAGTCCCCAATTGACAGAGTCCTACGAGCAGTACTTC

j_gene: TRBJ2-1
abundance: .
d_gene: TRBD2
v_gene: TRBV6-4
CDR3aa: CASSADWTSARGEQFF
CDR3nt: TGTGCCAGCAGTGCGGACTGGACTAGCGCCCGTGGTGAGCAGTTCTTC

j_gene: TRBJ2-1
abundance: .
d_gene: .
v_gene: TRBV5-4
CDR3aa: CASSLERSSYNEQFF
CDR3nt: TGTGCCAGCAGCTTAGAGAGGAGCTCCTACAATGAGCAGTTCTTC

j_gene: TRBJ1-5
abundance: .
d_gene: .
v_gene: TRBV7-9
CDR3aa: CASSLYGSNQPQHF
CDR3nt: TGTGCCAGCAGCTTATACGGGAGCAATCAGCCCCAGCATTTT

j_gene: TRBJ2-1
abundance: .
d_gene: .
v_gene: TRBV4-3
CDR3aa: CASSPLGGGGYNEQFF
CDR3nt: TGCGCCAGCAGCCCCCTGGGGGGAGGAGGTTACAATGAGCAGTTCTTC

j_gene: TRBJ2-3
abundance: once
d_gene: .
v_gene: TRBV11-2
CDR3aa: CASSLSEWASTDTQYF
CDR3nt: TGTGCCAGCAGCTTAAGTGAGTGGGCTAGCACAGATACGCAGTATTTT

j_gene: TRBJ2-3
abundance: .
d_gene: TRBD2
v_gene: TRBV4-3
CDR3aa: CASSHELAGGTTDTQYF
CDR3nt: TGCGCCAGCAGCCATGAACTAGCGGGGGGGACCACAGATACGCAGTATTTT

j_gene: TRBJ2-7
abundance: .
d_gene: TRBD2
v_gene: TRBV9
CDR3aa: CASSVSAGFYEQYF
CDR3nt: TGTGCCAGCAGCGTATCAGCGGGATTCTACGAGCAGTACTTC

j_gene: TRBJ2-7
abundance: .
d_gene: .
v_gene: TRBV6-5
CDR3aa: CASSSLQGIHEQYF
CDR3nt: TGTGCCAGCAGTTCTCTACAGGGAATCCACGAGCAGTACTTC

j_gene: TRBJ2-1
abundance: .
d_gene: TRBD2
v_gene: TRBV27
CDR3aa: CASSSRTSGTLEQFF
CDR3nt: TGTGCCAGCAGTTCCCGGACTAGCGGGACCCTAGAGCAGTTCTTC

j_gene: TRBJ1-4
abundance: once
d_gene: .
v_gene: TRBV27
CDR3aa: CASSSRGGARFEKLFF
CDR3nt: TGTGCCAGCAGTTCCCGGGGAGGGGCGAGGTTTGAAAAACTGTTTTTT

j_gene: TRBJ1-2
abundance: once
d_gene: TRBD1
v_gene: TRBV6-1
CDR3aa: CASSEAGTAYYGYTF
CDR3nt: TGTGCCAGCAGTGAAGCCGGGACAGCCTACTATGGCTACACCTTC

j_gene: TRBJ1-1
abundance: .
d_gene: .
v_gene: TRBV29-1
CDR3aa: CSVNRENTEAFF
CDR3nt: TGCAGCGTCAACAGGGAGAACACTGAAGCTTTCTTT

j_gene: TRBJ1-1
abundance: .
d_gene: .
v_gene: TRBV29-1
CDR3aa: CSVARTAMNTEAFF
CDR3nt: TGCAGCGTTGCGCGGACAGCAATGAACACTGAAGCTTTCTTT

j_gene: TRBJ1-2
abundance: .
d_gene: .
v_gene: TRBV4-1
CDR3aa: CASSQTREFEDGYTF
CDR3nt: TGCGCCAGCAGCCAAACACGGGAGTTCGAGGATGGCTACACCTTC

j_gene: TRBJ1-6
abundance: .
d_gene: .
v_gene: TRBV7-8
CDR3aa: CASSRGQANSPLHF
CDR3nt: TGTGCCAGCAGCCGGGGACAAGCTAATTCACCCCTCCACTTT

j_gene: TRBJ1-2
abundance: .
d_gene: TRBD1
v_gene: TRBV18
CDR3aa: CASSPPGTDPYNGYTF
CDR3nt: TGTGCCAGCTCACCACCGGGGACAGACCCGTACAATGGCTACACCTTC

j_gene: TRBJ2-5
abundance: .
d_gene: TRBD1
v_gene: TRBV4-1
CDR3aa: CASSQVAYRGYQETQYF
CDR3nt: TGCGCCAGCAGCCAAGTGGCTTACAGGGGATACCAAGAGACCCAGTACTTC

j_gene: TRBJ2-3
abundance: .
d_gene: TRBD2
v_gene: TRBV7-9
CDR3aa: CASSRASGGGTDTQYF
CDR3nt: TGTGCCAGCAGCCGCGCTAGCGGGGGAGGGACAGATACGCAGTATTTT